This T cell receptor beta chain was sequenced for a study of blood T cell repertoires in COVID-19. The CDR3 loop spans 18 amino acids. J lost 1 base, V lost 9 bases, and 13 bases had no gene match. This clone was observed a handful of times. Only in-frame clones appear in the TCRdb table, and some are missing; sequencing was by immunoSEQ multiplex PCR. The profile shows some 150,000 clones, around four fifths of them singletons. Sequenced sample: peripheral blood. The rearrangement uses TRBV5-3 and TRBJ2-2; 12 bases map to TRBD2. TRBV5-3 counts as an open reading frame of uncertain function. This TCR was sampled from a human donor in a cohort sampled during active COVID-19. The CDR3 DNA sequence: TGTGCCACACCTCCCTCGACTAGCGGGGGTGGGAACACCGGGGAGCTGTTTTTT. This translates into CATPPSTSGGGNTGELFF.